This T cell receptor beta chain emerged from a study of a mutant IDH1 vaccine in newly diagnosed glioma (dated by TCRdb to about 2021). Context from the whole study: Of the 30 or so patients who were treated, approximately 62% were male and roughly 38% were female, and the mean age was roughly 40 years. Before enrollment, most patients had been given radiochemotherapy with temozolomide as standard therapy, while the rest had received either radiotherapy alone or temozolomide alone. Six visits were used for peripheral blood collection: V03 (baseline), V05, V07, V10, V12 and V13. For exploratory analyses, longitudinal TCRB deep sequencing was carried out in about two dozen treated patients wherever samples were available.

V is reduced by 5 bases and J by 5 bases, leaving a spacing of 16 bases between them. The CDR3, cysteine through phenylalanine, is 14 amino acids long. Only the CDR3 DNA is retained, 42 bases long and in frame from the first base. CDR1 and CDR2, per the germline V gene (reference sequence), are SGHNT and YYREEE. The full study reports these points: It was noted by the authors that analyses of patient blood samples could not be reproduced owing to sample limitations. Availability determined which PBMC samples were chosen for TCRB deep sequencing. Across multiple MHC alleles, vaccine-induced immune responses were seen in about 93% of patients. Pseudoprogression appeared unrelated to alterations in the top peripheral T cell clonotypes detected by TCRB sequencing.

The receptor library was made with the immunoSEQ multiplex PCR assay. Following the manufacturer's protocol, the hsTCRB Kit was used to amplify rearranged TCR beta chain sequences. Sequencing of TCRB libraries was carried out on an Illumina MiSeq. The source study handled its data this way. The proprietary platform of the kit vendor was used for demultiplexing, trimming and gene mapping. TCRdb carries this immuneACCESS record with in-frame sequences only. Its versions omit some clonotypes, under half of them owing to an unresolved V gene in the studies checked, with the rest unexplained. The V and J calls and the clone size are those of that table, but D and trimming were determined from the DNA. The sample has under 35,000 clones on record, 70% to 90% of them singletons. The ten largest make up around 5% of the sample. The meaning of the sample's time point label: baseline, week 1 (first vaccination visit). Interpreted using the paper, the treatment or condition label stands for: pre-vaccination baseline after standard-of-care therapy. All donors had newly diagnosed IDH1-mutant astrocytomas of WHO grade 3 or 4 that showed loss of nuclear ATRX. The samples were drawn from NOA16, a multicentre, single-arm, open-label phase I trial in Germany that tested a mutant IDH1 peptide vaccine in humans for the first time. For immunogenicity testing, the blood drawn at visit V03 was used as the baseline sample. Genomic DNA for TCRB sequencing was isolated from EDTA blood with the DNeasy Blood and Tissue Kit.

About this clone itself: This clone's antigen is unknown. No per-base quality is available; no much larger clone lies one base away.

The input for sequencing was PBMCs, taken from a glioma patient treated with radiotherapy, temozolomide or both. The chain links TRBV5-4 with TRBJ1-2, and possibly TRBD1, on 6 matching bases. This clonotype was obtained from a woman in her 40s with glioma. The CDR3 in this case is CASRQTGAKYGYTF. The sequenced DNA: TGTGCCAGCAGGCAGACAGGCGCCAAATATGGCTACACCTTC. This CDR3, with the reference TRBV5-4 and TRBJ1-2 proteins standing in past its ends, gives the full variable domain ETGVTQSPTHLIKTRGQQVTLRCSSQSGHNTVSWYQQALGQGPQFIFQYYREEENGRGNFPPRFSGLQFPNYSSELNVNALELDDSALYLCASRQTGAKYGYTFGSGTRLTVV.